Listed here is a single T cell receptor beta chain. Its target is not known. This entry belongs to a study of cytomegalovirus exposure and HLA in healthy donors. Study-wide results and limits: Excluded: some indistinguishable V segments such as TRBV6-2 and TRBV6-3. Immune exposure was documented only through CMV serostatus. Later analysis reportedly placed an Asian-associated ancestry cluster below the roughly 630-donor mean in N-insertions. Reports described diagnosis of cytomegalovirus status by the classifier as highly specific and sensitive.

PCR amplification relied on 60 Vbeta primers (plus 13 Jbeta primers). TCRdb keeps only in-frame clones here, not all; method: immunoSEQ multiplex PCR. This table holds more than 85,000 clones. V gave up 1 base and J gave up 4 bases; unmatched junction bases: 3. The CDR3 spans 14 residues. Looked up from germline, CDR1 is SGHDN and CDR2 is FVKESK. This chain links TRBV14 with TRBJ1-2; 7 positions agree with TRBD1. The receptor was derived from a girl under 18 in good health and CMV-seropositive. Sequenced sample: PBMCs. CDR3 DNA sequence: TGTGCCAGCAGCCAAGCCGGGACAGCCTATGGCTACACCTTC. Its protein product is CASSQAGTAYGYTF.